The T cell receptor (beta chain) under discussion was sequenced for a study of CXCR3-negative and CXCR3-positive naive CD8 T cells. In preparing the TRB cDNA libraries, 5' RACE with UMI labels was used. TCRdb reprocessed the 5' RACE reads and reports one entry per CDR3 protein, with no DNA. The listing records approximately 9,100 distinct CDR3 sequences. Points from the study as a whole: Cryopreserved PBMCs had partly decreased CXCR3 expression; fresh PBMCs were used in most assays.

Germline lookup yields CDR1 SGHAT and CDR2 FQNNGV. The CDR3 covers 13 residues. This clonotype is identified as medium-sized (0.01 to 0.1%) from frequency. Its specificity is unknown. The specimen was naive CXCR3- CD8+ T cells from blood. The subset here: CD45RO-CCR7+CD27+CD95- naive CD8+ T cells lacking CXCR3 (TNR3-). This sequence originates from a human donor in good health. Some clones in this sample may be carry-over from other donors' samples. The chain uses TRBV11-2 and TRBJ2-7. This CDR3 is CASSLGTFYEQYF.